The sequence of this TCR beta chain was determined in a study of blood T cell repertoires in COVID-19. At the level of the study: The United States, Italy and Spain supplied acute and convalescent COVID-19 samples. PBMCs, B-cell-depleted T cells, or T cells were the source of the cDNA or gDNA that made up the material.

This CDR3 has 15 amino acids. The V gene's germline CDR1 is MNHEY and CDR2 SMNVEV (reference sequence). With 5 bases removed from V and 0 bases from J, the gap between germline ends came to 14 bases. Per the original data handling: How many nucleated cells were present was estimated from reference gene primer amplification. TCRdb keeps only in-frame clones here, not all; method: immunoSEQ multiplex PCR. That table furnishes V, J and clone size, whereas the DNA furnished D and trimming. The table has about 14,000 clones, roughly 89% seen once; the top ten hold 5.4%. This chain joins TRBV27 and TRBJ2-7; weak D call: TRBD1 (6 bases). The sequence was obtained from a human donor in a cohort sampled during active COVID-19. Sequencing input: peripheral blood. The CDR3 region is CASSPSRGSSYEQYF. Here the CDR3 DNA reads TGTGCCAGCAGTCCGTCGAGGGGGAGCTCCTACGAGCAGTACTTC.